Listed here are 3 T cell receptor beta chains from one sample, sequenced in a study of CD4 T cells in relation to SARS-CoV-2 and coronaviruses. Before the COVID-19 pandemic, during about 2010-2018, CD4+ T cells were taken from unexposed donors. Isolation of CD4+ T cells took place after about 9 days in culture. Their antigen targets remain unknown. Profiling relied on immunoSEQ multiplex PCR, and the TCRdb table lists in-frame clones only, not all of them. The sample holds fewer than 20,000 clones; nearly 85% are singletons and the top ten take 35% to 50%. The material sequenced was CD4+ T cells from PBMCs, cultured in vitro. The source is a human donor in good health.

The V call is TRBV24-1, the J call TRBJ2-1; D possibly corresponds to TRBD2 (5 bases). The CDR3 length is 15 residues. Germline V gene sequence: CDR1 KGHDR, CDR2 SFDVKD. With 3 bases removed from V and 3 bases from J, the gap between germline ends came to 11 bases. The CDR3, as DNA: TGTGCCACCAGTGATCCCCGGGAAGTCTACAATGAGCAGTTCTTC. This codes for CATSDPREVYNEQFF.

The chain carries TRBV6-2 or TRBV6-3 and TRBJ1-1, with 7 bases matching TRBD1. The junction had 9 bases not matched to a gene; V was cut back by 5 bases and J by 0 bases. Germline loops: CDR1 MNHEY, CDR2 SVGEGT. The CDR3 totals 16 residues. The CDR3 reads CASSPEGQYMNTEAFF. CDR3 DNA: TGTGCCAGCAGTCCAGAGGGACAGTACATGAACACTGAAGCTTTCTTT.

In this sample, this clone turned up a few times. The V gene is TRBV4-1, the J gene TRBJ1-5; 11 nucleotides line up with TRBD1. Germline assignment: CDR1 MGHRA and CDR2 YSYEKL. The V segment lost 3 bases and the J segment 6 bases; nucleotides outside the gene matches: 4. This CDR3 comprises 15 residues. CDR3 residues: CASSQGQGEIQPQHF. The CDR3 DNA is TGCGCCAGCAGCCAGGGACAGGGGGAGATTCAGCCCCAGCATTTT.